The source of this T cell receptor (beta chain) is a study of tumor-infiltrating lymphocytes in oesophageal squamous cell carcinoma. A word on this clonotype: The junction does not match germline at one end; this may be a read error.

Germline CDR1 and CDR2: MDHEN and SYDVKM. The CDR3 consists of 15 residues. MiXCR, run by TCRdb on the PCR reads, gives a single entry per CDR3 protein. The sample gives about 10,000 distinct CDR3 sequences, approximately 60% of which show up once; around 30% is in the top ten. The rearrangement joins TRBV28 to TRBJ1-6; TRBD1 is a possible D gene (5 bases). This sequence originates from a female donor with esophageal squamous cell carcinoma. The specimen was esophageal tumor tissue. The CDR3 spells CASSSAGTRNYEQYF. DNA of the CDR3: TGTGCCAGCAGTTCAGCCGGGACTAGAAACTACGAGCAGTACTTT.